This entry features one T cell receptor beta chain sequence. What this receptor recognizes is not known. No base quality values were provided; no much bigger clone lies one nucleotide off. Using the deep immunoSEQ assay, multiplex PCR amplified TCR CDR3 regions from genomic DNA. For each cell subset, the extracted genomic DNA was distributed evenly across all wells of several immunoSEQ 96-well plates, and each plate served as one replicate. For unsorted PBMC, around 0.3 ug genomic DNA, equal to 30,000 or so T cell genomes, was loaded into each replicate PCR. Ten immunoSEQ deep assay plates were used to sequence unsorted PBMC genomic DNA. The purified libraries were quantified using a Qubit 3.0 fluorometer, sized with a Bioanalyzer 2100, and then quantified again using the KAPA Library Quantification kit. A separate single-read 150-cycle Illumina NextSeq 550 flow cell was used to sequence each immunoSEQ 96-well plate. In the source study's methods: Because the immunoSEQ output included only junctional sequences and no quality scores, the filtering could not be the same as the filtering used for full-length reads. To assign V/J genes and CDR3, sequences were annotated against IMGT germline references using PyIR, a Python wrapper for IgBLAST v1.9. Reads were removed for weak V/J assignments (E-value above 1e-6), missing CDR3, stop codons, out-of-frame junctions, or ambiguous translated residues. V3J clonotypes were defined as sequences sharing the same inferred V gene, J gene, and CDR3 amino acid sequence. Percentage overlap between repertoires was computed as shared unique clonotypes divided by the size of the smaller repertoire. Three approaches were used to assess repertoire richness: RTK rarefaction, the Chao1 estimator, and Recon v2.1 estimates of unobserved clonotypes. Drawn from immuneACCESS, this table holds only the in-frame rearrangements with V and J called that TCRdb kept. Clones are partly lost; checked studies trace under half to an unresolved V gene and leave the rest unexplained. That table is the source of V, J and clone size, and D and trimming were worked out from the DNA. For this sample there are approximately 440,000 clones; roughly three quarters appear just once. The ten largest clones represent approximately 12% of the sample.

The donors were healthy, HIV-negative adults who had no recently reported acute infections or vaccinations. Every donor was a Caucasian adult residing in Nashville, Tennessee, USA. For unsorted samples, tens of millions of PBMCs were counted and genomic DNA was extracted with the QIAamp DNA Blood Mini kit. Blood was collected by leukapheresis, and PBMCs were isolated by Ficoll-Histopaque density gradient centrifugation and then cryopreserved in liquid nitrogen vapor phase. The sample originates from a study of shared clonotypes between healthy human individuals (TCRdb year 2020). In terms of the full investigation: A couple of women and a few men aged 18 to 49 years were included in the cohort. The study deeply sequenced blood TCR repertoires of about 5 healthy adults to estimate repertoire size and the extent of clonotype sharing between individuals. Different laboratories and diverse techniques were used to prepare libraries and sequence TCR repertoires, to increase sequencing depth and limit assay-specific biases. Between about 0.85 and 9.5 billion PBMCs per donor were obtained by leukapheresis. Here is what the overall study found, with its caveats: Only blood was sampled, and tissue TCR repertoires likely differ from those in blood. Because the study included only a small number of donors, the genetic and exposure-history diversity represented was limited. Pairwise subsampling indicated that sequencing depth was expected to affect the degree of clonotype sharing among donors.

The TCR comes from a woman in her thirties or forties in good health. Some clones in this sample may be carry-over from other donors' samples. The sequenced sample was PBMCs.

The CDR3 amino acid sequence is: CAGTLWNEQFF. Here is the DNA: TGTGCCGGGACCCTTTGGAATGAGCAGTTCTTC. The rearranged segments are TRBV30 and TRBJ2-7; the D segment may tentatively be TRBD1 or TRBD2, each giving 5 matched bases. The J call could be wrong; TRBJ2-1 is a better fit for the DNA end. The CDR3 has 11 amino acids, counting the end cysteine and phenylalanine. Just CDR3 DNA is preserved here, 33 bases in frame from base 1. CDR1 and CDR2 (GTSNPN, SVGIG) derive from the germline V gene (reference sequence).